These T cell receptor beta chains were read from a single sample in a study of blood T cell repertoires in COVID-19. Method: immunoSEQ multiplex PCR; TCRdb's copy keeps in-frame clones and lacks some. The table lists some 270,000 clones, over 75% of them singletons. The sample consisted of peripheral blood. These receptors all come from a human donor with COVID-19, enrolled during active disease. The donor label of this sample is uncertain. Each CDR3 is given with its conserved first and last residue. The order of the fields is CDR3 protein, CDR3 DNA, J gene, V gene, D gene, clone size. A D gene is named only where the DNA matches it firmly. Clone size is shown for a subset of rows, as once, few, many or a class of expanded clone.

CDR3: CASSLGQGVGEAFF
DNA: TGCGCCAGCAGCCTAGGACAGGGAGTTGGTGAAGCTTTCTTT
J: TRBJ1-1
V: TRBV5-1
D: TRBD1
size: NA

CDR3: CASTYDLYYHEQYF
DNA: TGTGCCAGCACCTATGACCTTTACTACCACGAGCAGTACTTC
J: TRBJ2-7
V: TRBV5-6
D: NA
size: NA

CDR3: CASSLGLADYEQYF
DNA: TGTGCCAGCAGCTTAGGACTAGCGGATTACGAGCAGTACTTC
J: TRBJ2-7
V: TRBV7-6
D: TRBD2
size: NA

CDR3: CASSLVRQGTDTQYF
DNA: TGTGCCAGCAGCTTGGTTCGACAGGGCACAGATACGCAGTATTTT
J: TRBJ2-3
V: TRBV5-6
D: NA
size: NA

CDR3: CASSALGLAGVREQYF
DNA: TGTGCCAGCAGTGCGCTAGGACTAGCGGGAGTTCGCGAGCAGTACTTC
J: TRBJ2-7
V: TRBV25-1
D: TRBD2
size: NA

CDR3: CASSTTGVDQPQHF
DNA: TGTGCCAGCTCAACGACAGGGGTCGATCAGCCCCAGCATTTT
J: TRBJ1-5
V: TRBV18
D: TRBD1
size: NA

CDR3: CASSEDFSGGEGYEQYF
DNA: TGTGCCAGCAGTGAAGATTTTAGTGGCGGGGAGGGCTACGAGCAGTACTTC
J: TRBJ2-7
V: TRBV2
D: TRBD2
size: NA

CDR3: CASSLERGTYGYTF
DNA: TGTGCCAGCAGCTTAGAGCGGGGAACCTATGGCTACACCTTC
J: TRBJ1-2
V: TRBV7-2
D: NA
size: NA

CDR3: CASSPGGVAASYNEQFF
DNA: TGTGCCAGCAGCCCCGGCGGGGTAGCAGCCTCCTACAATGAGCAGTTCTTC
J: TRBJ2-1
V: TRBV7-2
D: NA
size: few

CDR3: CASSEFPGQSEAFF
DNA: TGCGCCAGCAGTGAGTTTCCGGGACAGAGCGAAGCTTTCTTT
J: TRBJ1-1
V: TRBV10-2
D: TRBD1
size: few

CDR3: CTSSQDPTAGDNSPLHF
DNA: TGCACCAGCAGCCAAGATCCGACGGCAGGGGATAATTCACCCCTCCACTTT
J: TRBJ1-6
V: TRBV1
D: NA
size: NA

CDR3: CASSSFWTSDPNEQFF
DNA: TGTGCCAGCAGTTCCTTTTGGACTAGCGATCCCAATGAGCAGTTCTTC
J: TRBJ2-1
V: TRBV27
D: TRBD2
size: NA

CDR3: CASRLAGGPGNEQFF
DNA: TGCGCCAGCAGGCTAGCGGGAGGGCCTGGGAATGAGCAGTTCTTC
J: TRBJ2-1
V: TRBV5-1
D: TRBD2
size: once

CDR3: CASSSDRASNQPQHF
DNA: TGTGCCAGCAGCTCGGACAGGGCTTCCAATCAGCCCCAGCATTTT
J: TRBJ1-5
V: TRBV28
D: TRBD1
size: NA

CDR3: CASSLQPVESPLHF
DNA: TGCGCCAGCAGCTTGCAACCCGTGGAGTCACCCCTCCACTTT
J: TRBJ1-6
V: TRBV5-1
D: NA
size: NA

CDR3: CASRWTGANEKLFF
DNA: TGTGCCAGCAGGTGGACAGGAGCTAATGAAAAACTGTTTTTT
J: TRBJ1-4
V: TRBV11-2
D: TRBD1
size: few

CDR3: CASSLGAGLNYGYTF
DNA: TGTGCCAGCAGCTTGGGGGCCGGACTAAACTATGGCTACACCTTC
J: TRBJ1-2
V: TRBV5-6
D: NA
size: NA

CDR3: CASRWTSGRAQSNEQFF
DNA: TGTGCCAGCAGGTGGACTAGCGGGAGGGCCCAATCAAATGAGCAGTTCTTC
J: TRBJ2-1
V: TRBV7-9
D: TRBD2
size: NA

CDR3: CASSYSTQGQETQYF
DNA: TGTGCCAGCAGTTACTCGACCCAGGGACAAGAGACCCAGTACTTC
J: TRBJ2-5
V: TRBV6-5
D: NA
size: NA

CDR3: CASSQSPDQPQHF
DNA: TGTGCCAGCAGCCAGTCCCCTGATCAGCCCCAGCATTTT
J: TRBJ1-5
V: TRBV3-1/TRBV3-2
D: NA
size: NA

CDR3: CASSLSGQNTEAFF
DNA: TGCGCCAGCAGCTTGAGCGGCCAGAACACTGAAGCTTTCTTT
J: TRBJ1-1
V: TRBV5-1
D: NA
size: once

CDR3: CASSTGTEGHNEKLFF
DNA: TGTGCCAGTAGTACCGGGACAGAAGGGCATAATGAAAAACTGTTTTTT
J: TRBJ1-4
V: TRBV19
D: TRBD1
size: NA

CDR3: CASSFSEEQFF
DNA: TGTGCCAGCAGCTTTAGTGAGGAGCAGTTCTTC
J: TRBJ2-1
V: TRBV7-2
D: NA
size: NA

CDR3: CASSRTGTVNEQFF
DNA: TGTGCCAGCAGCCGAACCGGGACAGTCAATGAGCAGTTCTTC
J: TRBJ2-1
V: TRBV28
D: TRBD1
size: NA

CDR3: CASTNRGPNTEAFF
DNA: TGTGCCAGCACGAACAGGGGACCTAACACTGAAGCTTTCTTT
J: TRBJ1-1
V: TRBV6-5
D: TRBD1
size: NA

CDR3: CASSPGLAGATGELFF
DNA: TGTGCCAGCAGCCCGGGACTAGCGGGGGCCACCGGGGAGCTGTTTTTT
J: TRBJ2-2
V: TRBV3-1/TRBV3-2
D: TRBD2
size: NA

CDR3: CASSYTGAATNEKLFF
DNA: TGTGCCAGCAGTTACACTGGAGCCGCAACTAATGAAAAACTGTTTTTT
J: TRBJ1-4
V: TRBV6-5
D: NA
size: NA

CDR3: CASSDPGASYEQYF
DNA: TGTGCCAGCAGTGACCCAGGTGCCTCCTACGAGCAGTACTTC
J: TRBJ2-7
V: TRBV25-1
D: NA
size: NA

CDR3: CSAPTEAQHF
DNA: TGCAGCGCCCCGACAGAGGCCCAGCATTTT
J: TRBJ1-5
V: TRBV29-1
D: NA
size: NA

CDR3: CASIFRRDRPSMNTEAFF
DNA: TGTGCCAGCATTTTTCGCCGGGACAGACCATCTATGAACACTGAAGCTTTCTTT
J: TRBJ1-1
V: TRBV7-8
D: TRBD1
size: NA

CDR3: CASSSGQVGTEAFF
DNA: TGTGCCAGCAGTTCCGGACAGGTTGGGACTGAAGCTTTCTTT
J: TRBJ1-1
V: TRBV28
D: TRBD1
size: NA

CDR3: CASSFGGAGNTIYF
DNA: TGTGCCAGCAGCTTCGGGGGGGCTGGAAACACCATATATTTT
J: TRBJ1-3
V: TRBV7-9
D: NA
size: NA

CDR3: CASSQDRGVDTEAFF
DNA: TGTGCCAGTAGCCAAGACAGGGGAGTAGACACTGAAGCTTTCTTT
J: TRBJ1-1
V: TRBV19
D: TRBD1
size: NA

CDR3: CASTDLPTSGYRNTIYF
DNA: TGTGCCAGTACCGACCTGCCGACATCTGGCTACCGAAACACCATATATTTT
J: TRBJ1-3
V: TRBV19
D: NA
size: NA

CDR3: CASRSTGAGETQYF
DNA: TGTGCCAGCAGATCTACAGGGGCCGGAGAGACCCAGTACTTC
J: TRBJ2-5
V: TRBV28
D: TRBD1
size: once

CDR3: CASSPEEGYYGYTF
DNA: TGCGCCAGCAGCCCAGAGGAGGGCTACTATGGCTACACCTTC
J: TRBJ1-2
V: TRBV5-1
D: NA
size: NA

CDR3: CASRFASGPTDTQYF
DNA: TGCGCCAGCAGGTTCGCGAGCGGGCCCACAGATACGCAGTATTTT
J: TRBJ2-3
V: TRBV5-1
D: NA
size: NA

CDR3: CASRPSGLSYEQYF
DNA: TGTGCCAGCAGGCCTAGCGGACTATCCTACGAGCAGTACTTC
J: TRBJ2-7
V: TRBV6-5
D: TRBD2
size: many

CDR3: CASSLGAQGNSGNTIYF
DNA: TGTGCCAGCAGCTTGGGGGCACAGGGGAACTCTGGAAACACCATATATTTT
J: TRBJ1-3
V: TRBV5-6
D: TRBD1
size: NA

CDR3: CASILPGGTEAFF
DNA: TGTGCCAGCATACTCCCGGGGGGGACTGAAGCTTTCTTT
J: TRBJ1-1
V: TRBV6-5
D: NA
size: once

CDR3: CASSLGVSGLSYNEQFF
DNA: TGTGCCAGCAGCTTGGGAGTTAGCGGGTTATCCTACAATGAGCAGTTCTTC
J: TRBJ2-1
V: TRBV5-6
D: TRBD2
size: NA

CDR3: CASSRDRGVLGQPQHF
DNA: TGTGCCAGCAGCAGGGACAGGGGAGTTCTGGGGCAGCCCCAGCATTTT
J: TRBJ1-5
V: TRBV3-1/TRBV3-2
D: TRBD1
size: NA